This T cell receptor (beta chain) derives from a study of vaccination and CD4 T cells after COVID-19. The assay that was used to sequence DNA from cultured CD4+ T cells was the Oncomine TCR Beta short-read assay. TCRdb reanalysed the PCR reads using MiXCR and keeps one entry per CDR3 protein. The profile covers some 11,000 distinct CDR3 sequences, with 70% appearing a single time and roughly an eighth taken by the ten largest. Remarks on this clonotype: Its antigen is currently unknown.

Documented treatment: roughly 10-day PBMC culture with coronavirus spike peptide pools or control peptides (ViraFEST assay). Trimming took off 6 bases at V and 4 bases at J, with 18 bases between the two ends. The CDR3 has 14 amino acids. Germline V gene data show CDR1 as DFQATT and CDR2 as SNEGSKA (reference sequence). This clonotype was obtained from a human donor who had recovered from COVID-19. The V gene is TRBV20-1, the J gene TRBJ1-1, with no clear D. Sequenced input: CD4+ T cells from blood, cultured in vitro. CDR3 sequence reads: CSAQPRRQSTEAFF. The CDR3 nucleotides are TGCAGTGCCCAACCCCGCAGGCAGAGCACTGAAGCTTTCTTT.